This T cell receptor beta chain was captured by sequencing in a study of regulatory T cells in long-lasting Graves disease. Combining iRepertoire HTBI primers with Arm-PCR of CDR3 regions, the authors built TCR beta libraries. MiXCR, applied by TCRdb to the multiplex PCR reads, yields one record per CDR3 protein. The repertoire includes some 300,000 distinct CDR3 sequences, roughly a fifth of them detected once, and roughly 56% sits in the top ten. The study's findings and limits: The small sample size may have reduced accuracy.

Concerning this clonotype: Its specificity is not known. An end of the junction does not agree with germline; a read error may underlie this.

This sample's time point: persistent/refractory GD, antithyroid drugs over 5 years with positive TRAb. TCR sequences were obtained from RNA taken from PBMCs. The source material was peripheral blood mononuclear cells (PBMCs), sampled when the disease was refractory, from a patient treated with antithyroid drugs. The TCR originated in a female donor with Graves disease.

CDR3 nucleotides: TGTGCTAGCAGCTTAGCAGGCAGGGAAGAGACCCAGTACTTC. Its translation is CASSLAGREETQYF. The chain couples TRBV7-7 to TRBJ2-5; weak D call: TRBD1 (5 bases). From germline, CDR1 is SSHAT and CDR2 FNYEAQ (reference sequence). This CDR3 region has 14 residues.